This paragraph reports one T cell receptor beta chain. What it recognizes is unknown. This entry comes from a study of Ad26.COV2.S vaccination and SARS-CoV-2 variants. Study findings and constraints: Across vaccine and placebo recipients, the breadth of non-spike TCRs was similar.

V lost 0 bases and J 2 bases, leaving 10 bases between the germline ends. CDR1 is MNHNY and CDR2 is SVGAGI in the germline V gene (reference sequence). This CDR3 contains 15 residues. Noted treatment: around 19 received Ad26.COV2.S at low or high dose, single or two shots; 5 received placebo; per-sample allocation not given. Samples came from day 63 after the first vaccine or placebo injection. Generated by immunoSEQ multiplex PCR, the TCRdb table keeps only in-frame clones and is missing some. The data contain about half a million clones, about 89% of them seen just once; the ten biggest clones take up about 1.5%.

The source material was peripheral blood, sampled in a trial of Ad26.COV2.S vaccine versus placebo. The TCR sequence derives from a person aged 18-60 years who received the Ad26.COV2.S COVID-19 vaccine or a placebo. This chain uses TRBV6-6 with TRBJ1-1; a possible D gene is TRBD1 (5 bases). The CDR3 bases are TGTGCCAGCAGTTACTCGCCCCAGGGAAACACTGAAGCTTTCTTT. Protein sequence: CASSYSPQGNTEAFF.